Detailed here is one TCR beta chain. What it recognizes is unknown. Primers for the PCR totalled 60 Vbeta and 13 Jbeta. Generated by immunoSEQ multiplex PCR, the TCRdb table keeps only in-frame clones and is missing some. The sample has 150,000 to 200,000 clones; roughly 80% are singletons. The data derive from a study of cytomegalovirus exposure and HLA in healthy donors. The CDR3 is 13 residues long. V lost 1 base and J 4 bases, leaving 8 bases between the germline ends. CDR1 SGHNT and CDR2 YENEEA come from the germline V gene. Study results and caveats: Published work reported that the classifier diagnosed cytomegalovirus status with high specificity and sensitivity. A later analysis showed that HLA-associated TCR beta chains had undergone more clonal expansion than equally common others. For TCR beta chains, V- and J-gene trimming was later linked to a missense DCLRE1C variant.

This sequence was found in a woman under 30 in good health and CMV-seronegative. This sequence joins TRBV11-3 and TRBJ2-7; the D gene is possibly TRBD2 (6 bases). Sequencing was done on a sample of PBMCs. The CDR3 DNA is TGTGCCAGCAGCTTAGTCGGGGGATACGAGCAGTACGTC. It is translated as CASSLVGGYEQYV.